This T cell receptor (beta chain) comes out of a study of blood T cell repertoires in COVID-19. Study processing details: From reference gene primer amplification, estimates of nucleated cell counts were derived. The protocol was immunoSEQ multiplex PCR, while the TCRdb copy is restricted to in-frame clones and leaves out a portion. That table furnishes V, J and clone size, whereas the DNA furnished D and trimming. This sample has hundreds of thousands of clones, with roughly four fifths found just once. V was shortened by 5 bases and J by 10 bases, with 12 bases between the two germline ends. Germline assignment: CDR1 SEHNR and CDR2 FQNEAQ (reference sequence). CDR3 length: 12 amino acids.

The sequencing sample was made of PBMCs or T cells enriched from blood (not recorded which). The genes are TRBV7-9 and TRBJ2-1; unclear D gene. This receptor was taken from a man aged 40-50 years who had been exposed to COVID-19. CDR3 sequence: CASSHSRREQFF. The CDR3 DNA sequence: TGTGCCAGCAGCCACTCCCGCCGAGAGCAGTTCTTC.